This T cell receptor (beta chain) was sequenced in a study of T cells in localized non-small cell lung cancer. Study-wide results and caveats: Longer overall survival was linked to higher blood T cell density. Heterogeneity is still possible, as just one tumor region was sequenced. In uninvolved adjacent lung, T cell clonality reached its highest value, exceeding tumor. Adjacent lung was found to contain a median roughly 58 of the top 100 tumor clones.

With regard to this clone: Its target is not known.

Clones were sequenced by immunoSEQ multiplex PCR, and TCRdb holds only the in-frame ones, with some missing. The table includes tens of thousands of clones, roughly nine tenths detected once. J lost 2 bases, V lost 5 bases, and 5 bases had no gene match. The length of the CDR3 is 14 residues. Looked up from germline, CDR1 is WNHNN and CDR2 is SYGVQD (reference sequence). The sequencing here drew on peripheral blood, taken before any cancer treatment. The chain links TRBV10-1 to TRBJ1-1, with 7 bases lining up with TRBD1. The origin of this receptor is a woman aged 35 to 70 with stage I lung adenocarcinoma. This CDR3 is CASSNDRANTEAFF. For the CDR3, the DNA is TGCGCCAGCAGTAATGACAGGGCCAACACTGAAGCTTTCTTT.